This is a list of T cell receptor beta chains from one sample in a study of shared clonotypes between healthy human individuals. Assay used: immunoSEQ multiplex PCR; TCRdb lists only in-frame clones, some missing. The data show 2.3 million or so clones, more than 85% seen once. Source material: naive CD4+ T cells from PBMCs. The origin of the receptors is a man between 18 and 29 years old in good health. Some clones in this sample may be carry-over from other donors' samples. CDR3s include the opening cysteine and the closing phenylalanine or tryptophan. D genes are given only for firm matches. A row's size may be missing; if present it is once, few, many or a size class.

d_call,j_call,clone_size,v_call,cdr3_aa,cdr3_nt
NA,TRBJ1-3,many,TRBV5-1,CASSVSAGGNTIYF,TGCGCCAGCAGCGTGAGCGCAGGTGGAAACACCATATATTTT
TRBD1,TRBJ1-5,NA,TRBV14,CASSQGQGNPPSNQPQHF,TGTGCCAGCAGCCAAGGACAGGGGAATCCTCCTAGTAATCAGCCCCAGCATTTT
NA,TRBJ1-5,NA,TRBV2,CASSGGLLGPNQPQHF,TGTGCCAGCAGTGGGGGACTTCTAGGACCAAATCAGCCCCAGCATTTT
NA,TRBJ2-3,NA,TRBV28,CASTTTSTDTQYF,TGTGCCAGCACTACCACTAGCACAGATACGCAGTATTTT
NA,TRBJ2-7,NA,TRBV14,CASGGTVPYEQYF,TGTGCCAGCGGAGGGACCGTCCCCTACGAGCAGTACTTC
NA,TRBJ1-1,NA,TRBV29-1,CSVEEGRGLNTEAFF,TGCAGCGTTGAAGAGGGAAGAGGGTTGAACACTGAAGCTTTCTTT
NA,TRBJ2-1,NA,TRBV7-2,CASTASSYNEQFF,TGTGCCAGCACCGCTAGCTCCTACAATGAGCAGTTCTTC
NA,TRBJ1-4,NA,TRBV2,CASSAERPGQEKLFF,TGTGCCAGCAGTGCCGAGAGGCCTGGACAGGAAAAACTGTTTTTT
NA,TRBJ2-7,NA,TRBV5-6,CASSLERLLPPYEQYF,TGTGCCAGCAGCTTGGAACGGCTACTCCCCCCCTACGAGCAGTACTTC
TRBD2,TRBJ2-2,NA,TRBV28,CASSSPGRGTGELFF,TGTGCCAGCAGTTCGCCGGGGAGGGGCACCGGGGAGCTGTTTTTT
NA,TRBJ2-7,NA,TRBV6-5,CASTSGGEQYF,TGTGCCAGCACCTCCGGGGGCGAGCAGTACTTC
NA,TRBJ2-3,NA,TRBV6-4,CASRLTPFTDTQYF,TGTGCCAGCAGACTGACTCCTTTCACAGATACGCAGTATTTT
NA,TRBJ2-7,NA,TRBV7-9,CASSNLGPYEQYF,TGTGCCAGCAGTAACCTCGGCCCCTACGAGCAGTACTTC
TRBD1,TRBJ2-7,NA,TRBV7-9,CASSSDRGSYEQYF,TGTGCCAGCAGCTCTGACAGGGGCTCCTACGAGCAGTACTTC
TRBD2,TRBJ2-3,NA,TRBV7-3,CASSLGSGRGEDTQYF,TGTGCCAGCAGCTTGGGTAGCGGGAGAGGGGAAGATACGCAGTATTTT
TRBD2,TRBJ2-7,once,TRBV19,CASSYPGGSNEQYF,TGTGCCAGTAGTTACCCGGGAGGGTCGAACGAGCAGTACTTC
NA,TRBJ2-3,once,TRBV9,CASSEHSGTPSTDTQYF,TGTGCCAGCAGCGAGCACTCCGGGACACCGAGCACAGATACGCAGTATTTT
NA,TRBJ2-6,NA,TRBV5-1,CASSGGTPGANVLTF,TGCGCCAGCAGCGGCGGGACTCCTGGGGCCAACGTCCTGACTTTC
TRBD1,TRBJ2-7,NA,TRBV29-1,CSVEARTGPYEQYF,TGCAGCGTTGAAGCACGGACAGGCCCCTACGAGCAGTACTTC
NA,TRBJ2-1,NA,TRBV7-9,CASSLQDNYNEQFF,TGTGCCAGCAGCCTACAGGACAACTACAATGAGCAGTTCTTC
TRBD1,TRBJ1-3,NA,TRBV19,CASSSGTGGNTIYF,TGTGCCAGTAGTAGCGGGACAGGAGGAAACACCATATATTTT
NA,TRBJ2-1,NA,TRBV5-8,CASSRRRPRVNNEQFF,TGTGCCAGCAGCCGCCGTAGGCCGCGCGTTAACAATGAGCAGTTCTTC
TRBD1,TRBJ2-7,few,TRBV19,CASSTQGNHEQYF,TGTGCCAGTAGTACACAGGGGAACCACGAGCAGTACTTC
TRBD1,TRBJ1-5,NA,TRBV30,CAWTSGTGVQGTQHF,TGTGCCTGGACCTCCGGGACAGGGGTCCAGGGGACCCAGCATTTT